These T cell receptor beta chains were read from a single sample in a study of blood T cells in healthy people across ages. TCRdb re-derived calls from the 5' RACE reads in MiXCR, one entry per CDR3 protein. This sample has 700,000 to 850,000 distinct CDR3 sequences, with around 36% found just once. The sample comprised blood. These receptors all come from a man younger than 35 in good health. Both conserved end residues are part of each CDR3. A D gene is named only where the DNA matches it firmly. Only part of the rows carry a size: once, few, many, or a class if the clone is expanded.

V gene,clone size,J gene,D gene,CDR3 length,CDR3 protein,CDR3 DNA
TRBV7-9,-,TRBJ2-5,-,14,CASIPGRRQETQYF,TGTGCCAGCATCCCGGGACGGCGGCAAGAGACCCAGTACTTC
TRBV12-3/TRBV12-4,-,TRBJ2-5,-,15,CASSPNTLLQETQYF,TGTGCCAGCAGTCCAAACACCCTACTCCAAGAGACCCAGTACTTC
TRBV20-1,-,TRBJ1-1,TRBD1,15,CSARNFGTGGTEAFF,TGCAGTGCTAGGAATTTCGGGACAGGGGGGACTGAAGCTTTCTTT
TRBV3-1,few,TRBJ2-7,-,14,CASSHRGLGREQYF,TGTGCCAGCAGCCACAGGGGTCTAGGGCGCGAGCAGTACTTC
TRBV20-1,-,TRBJ2-1,TRBD1,15,CSASWDRGSYNEQFF,TGCAGTGCTAGCTGGGACAGGGGGTCCTACAATGAGCAGTTCTTC
TRBV5-5,-,TRBJ1-2,TRBD1,15,CASSLERQGVRGYTF,TGTGCCAGCAGCTTGGAACGGCAGGGGGTCAGGGGCTACACCTTC
TRBV10-3,-,TRBJ2-3,-,15,CAMSRELPSTDTQYF,TGTGCCATGTCTCGGGAGTTGCCAAGCACAGATACGCAGTATTTT
TRBV20-1,few,TRBJ2-5,TRBD2,16,CSARDDSGGPRETQYF,TGCAGTGCTAGAGATGATAGCGGGGGGCCACGGGAGACCCAGTACTTC
TRBV4-1,-,TRBJ2-1,-,15,CASSRRVLEGGEQFF,TGCGCCAGCAGTCGAAGAGTATTAGAGGGCGGTGAGCAGTTCTTC
TRBV5-1,-,TRBJ2-5,TRBD2,16,CASGETSGGPQETQYF,TGCGCCAGCGGCGAGACTAGCGGGGGGCCCCAAGAGACCCAGTACTTC
TRBV15,few,TRBJ2-4,TRBD1,16,CATSVKGQGAKNIQYF,TGTGCCACCAGCGTTAAAGGACAGGGAGCCAAAAACATTCAGTACTTC
TRBV20-1,-,TRBJ2-3,TRBD2,14,CSARGRASTDTQYF,TGCAGTGCTAGGGGGAGGGCTAGCACAGATACGCAGTATTTT
TRBV12-3/TRBV12-4,few,TRBJ2-1,-,14,CASSFHPSRNEQFF,TGTGCCAGCAGTTTTCACCCGTCTAGGAATGAGCAGTTCTTC
TRBV6-5,-,TRBJ1-5,-,18,CASSPSRGGVRGNQPQHF,TGTGCCAGCAGTCCCTCGCGGGGTGGGGTACGTGGGAATCAGCCCCAGCATTTT
TRBV29-1,-,TRBJ2-7,-,11,CSVVGSCEQYF,TGCAGCGTTGTGGGTTCCTGCGAGCAGTACTTC
TRBV20-1,few,TRBJ2-1,-,11,CSASDISEQFF,TGCAGTGCCAGCGACATATCTGAGCAGTTCTTC
TRBV5-6,-,TRBJ2-7,TRBD2,16,CASSLAGGGFTYEQYF,TGTGCCAGCAGCTTGGCGGGGGGTGGGTTTACCTACGAGCAGTACTTC
TRBV15,-,TRBJ2-5,-,16,CATRSLLTGARETQYF,TGTGCCACCAGATCTCTCCTTACGGGGGCCAGGGAGACCCAGTACTTC
TRBV7-2,few,TRBJ2-3,TRBD2,17,CASSPTIAGGYTDTQYF,TGTGCCAGCAGCCCTACGATAGCGGGGGGCTACACAGATACGCAGTATTTT